This T cell receptor (beta chain) was documented in a study of T-cell memory formation after mild COVID-19. TCRdb re-derived calls from the 5' RACE reads in MiXCR, one entry per CDR3 protein. The repertoire holds roughly 200,000 distinct CDR3 sequences, with roughly 17% as singletons. Regarding the study as a whole: A second wave expanding day 15 to 37 was CD4+-biased; contracting clones were balanced.

This clonotype came up a few times. The antigen is unknown. CDR1 is SGDLS and CDR2 is YYNGEE in the germline V gene. V lost 0 bases and J 9 bases, leaving 13 bases between the germline ends. The CDR3 loop spans 14 amino acids. The sequenced sample consisted of PBMCs or a T cell subset sorted from them (not recorded which). This clonotype was obtained from an adult woman who had mild COVID-19 (a few samples of this study predate the infection). Cell type and time point are not known. V and J are TRBV9 and TRBJ2-1; D remains ambiguous. CDR3 sequence: CASSVAPDPTEQFF. The CDR3 DNA sequence: TGTGCCAGCAGCGTAGCGCCGGATCCCACTGAGCAGTTCTTC.